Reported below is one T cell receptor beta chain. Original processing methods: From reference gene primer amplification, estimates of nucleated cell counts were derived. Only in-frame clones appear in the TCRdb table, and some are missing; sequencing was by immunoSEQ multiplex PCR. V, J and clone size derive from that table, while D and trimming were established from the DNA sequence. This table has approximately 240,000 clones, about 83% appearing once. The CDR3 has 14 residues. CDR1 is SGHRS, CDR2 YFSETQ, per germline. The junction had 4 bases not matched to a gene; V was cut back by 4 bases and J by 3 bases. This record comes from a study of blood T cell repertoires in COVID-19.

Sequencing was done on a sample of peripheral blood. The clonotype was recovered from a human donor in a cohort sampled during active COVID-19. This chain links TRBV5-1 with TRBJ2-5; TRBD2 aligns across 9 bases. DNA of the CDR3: TGCGCCAGCAGCGTTAGCGGGGGAAAAGAGACCCAGTACTTC. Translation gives CASSVSGGKETQYF. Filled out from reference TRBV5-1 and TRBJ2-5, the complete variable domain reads KAGVTQTPRYLIKTRGQQVTLSCSPISGHRSVSWYQQTPGQGLQFLFEYFSETQRNKGNFPGRFSGRQFSNSRSEMNVSTLELGDSALYLCASSVSGGKETQYFGPGTRLLVL.